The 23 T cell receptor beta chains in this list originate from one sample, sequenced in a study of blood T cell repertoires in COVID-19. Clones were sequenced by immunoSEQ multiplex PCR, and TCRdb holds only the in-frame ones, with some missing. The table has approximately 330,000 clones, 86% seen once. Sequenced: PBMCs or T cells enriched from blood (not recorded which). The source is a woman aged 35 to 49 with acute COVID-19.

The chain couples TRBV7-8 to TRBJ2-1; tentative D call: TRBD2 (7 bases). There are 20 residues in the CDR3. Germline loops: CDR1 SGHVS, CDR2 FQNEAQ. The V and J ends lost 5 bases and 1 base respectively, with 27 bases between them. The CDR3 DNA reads TGTGCCAGCAGCCCCTCCCGGGGGGTCAGGGACACGGAATCCTACAATGAGCAGTTCTTC. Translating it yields CASSPSRGVRDTESYNEQFF.

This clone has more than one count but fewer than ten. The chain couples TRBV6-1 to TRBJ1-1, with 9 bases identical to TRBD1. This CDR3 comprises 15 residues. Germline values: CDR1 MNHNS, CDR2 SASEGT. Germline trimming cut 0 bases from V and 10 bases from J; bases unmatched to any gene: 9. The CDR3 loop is CASSEAEAGTGRAFF. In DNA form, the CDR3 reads TGTGCCAGCAGTGAAGCGGAAGCCGGGACAGGGCGAGCTTTCTTT.

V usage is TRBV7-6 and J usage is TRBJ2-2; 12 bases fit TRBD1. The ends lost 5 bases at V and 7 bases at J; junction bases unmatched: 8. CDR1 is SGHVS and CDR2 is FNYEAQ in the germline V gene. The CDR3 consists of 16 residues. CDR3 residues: CASSLQGQGAGGELFF. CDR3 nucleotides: TGTGCCAGCAGCCTGCAGGGACAGGGGGCGGGCGGGGAGCTGTTTTTT.

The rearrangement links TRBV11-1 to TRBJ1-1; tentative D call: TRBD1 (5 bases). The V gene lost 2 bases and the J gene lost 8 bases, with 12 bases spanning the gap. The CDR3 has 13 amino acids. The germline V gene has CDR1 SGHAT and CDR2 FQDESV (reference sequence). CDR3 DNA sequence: TGTGCCAGCAGCTTATGGGGCGGTCGGGAAGCTTTCTTT. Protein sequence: CASSLWGGREAFF.

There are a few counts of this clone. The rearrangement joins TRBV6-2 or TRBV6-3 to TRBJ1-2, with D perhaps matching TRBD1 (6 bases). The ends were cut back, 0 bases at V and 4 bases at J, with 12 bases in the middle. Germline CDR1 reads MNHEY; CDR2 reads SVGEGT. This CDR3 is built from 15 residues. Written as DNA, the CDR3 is TGTGCCAGCAGTTACTCCGCCAGGGGCTCCTATGGCTACACCTTC. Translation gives CASSYSARGSYGYTF.

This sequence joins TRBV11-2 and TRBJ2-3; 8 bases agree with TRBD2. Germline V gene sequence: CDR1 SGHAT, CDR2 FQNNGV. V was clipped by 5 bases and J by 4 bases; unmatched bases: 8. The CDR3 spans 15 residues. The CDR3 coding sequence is TGTGCCAGCAGCCCTGGAGCGGGAGAGGCAGATACGCAGTATTTT. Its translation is CASSPGAGEADTQYF.

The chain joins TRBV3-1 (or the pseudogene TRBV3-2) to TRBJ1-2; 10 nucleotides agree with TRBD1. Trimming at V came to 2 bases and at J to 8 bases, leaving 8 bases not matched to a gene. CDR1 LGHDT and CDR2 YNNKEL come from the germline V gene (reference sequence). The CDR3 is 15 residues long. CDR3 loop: CASSQPGTGAGGYTF. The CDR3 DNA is TGTGCCAGCAGCCAACCCGGGACAGGGGCGGGAGGCTACACCTTC.

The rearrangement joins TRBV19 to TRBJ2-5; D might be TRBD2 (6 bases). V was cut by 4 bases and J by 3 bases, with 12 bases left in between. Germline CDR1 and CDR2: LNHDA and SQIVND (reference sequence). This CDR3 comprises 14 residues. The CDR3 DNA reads TGTGCCAGTAGTACCCGGGGGTTGGAAGAGACCCAGTACTTC. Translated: CASSTRGLEETQYF. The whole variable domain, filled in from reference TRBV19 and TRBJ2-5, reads DGGITQSPKYLFRKEGQNVTLSCEQNLNHDAMYWYRQDPGQGLRLIYYSQIVNDFQKGDIAEGYSVSREKKESFPLTVTSAQKNPTAFYLCASSTRGLEETQYFGPGTRLLVL.

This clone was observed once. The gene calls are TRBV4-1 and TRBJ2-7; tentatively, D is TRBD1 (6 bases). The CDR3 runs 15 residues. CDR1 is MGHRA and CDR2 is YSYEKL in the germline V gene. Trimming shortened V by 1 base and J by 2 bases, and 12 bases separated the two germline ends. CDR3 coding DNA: TGCGCCAGCAGCCAAGGAAGCAAGGGGGCCTACGAGCAGTACTTC. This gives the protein CASSQGSKGAYEQYF.

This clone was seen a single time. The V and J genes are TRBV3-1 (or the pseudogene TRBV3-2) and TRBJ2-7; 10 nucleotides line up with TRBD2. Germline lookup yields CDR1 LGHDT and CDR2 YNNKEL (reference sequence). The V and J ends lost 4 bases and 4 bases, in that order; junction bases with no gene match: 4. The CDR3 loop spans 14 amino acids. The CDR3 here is CASSRDSGRYEQYF. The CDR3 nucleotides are TGTGCCAGCAGCCGCGATAGCGGGAGGTACGAGCAGTACTTC.

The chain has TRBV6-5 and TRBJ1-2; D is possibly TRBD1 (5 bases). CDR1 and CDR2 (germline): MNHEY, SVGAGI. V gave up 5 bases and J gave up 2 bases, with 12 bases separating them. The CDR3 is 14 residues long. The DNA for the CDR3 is TGTGCCAGCAGTCCTAGTCGGGGGAACTATGGCTACACCTTC. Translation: CASSPSRGNYGYTF.

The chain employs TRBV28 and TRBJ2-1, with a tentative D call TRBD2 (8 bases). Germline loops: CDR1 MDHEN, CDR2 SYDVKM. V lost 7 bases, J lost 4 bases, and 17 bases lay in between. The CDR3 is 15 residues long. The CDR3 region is CASTGGGQQYNEQFF. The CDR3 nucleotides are TGTGCCAGCACGGGGGGGGGACAGCAGTACAATGAGCAGTTCTTC. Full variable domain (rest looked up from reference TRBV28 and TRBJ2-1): DVKVTQSSRYLVKRTGEKVFLECVQDMDHENMFWYRQDPGLGLRLIYFSYDVKMKEKGDIPEGYSVSREKKERFSLILESASTNQTSMYLCASTGGGQQYNEQFFGPGTRLTVL.

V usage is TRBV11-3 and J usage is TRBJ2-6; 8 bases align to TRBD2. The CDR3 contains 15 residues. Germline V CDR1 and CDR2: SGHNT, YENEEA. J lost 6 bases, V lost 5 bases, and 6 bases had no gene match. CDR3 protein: CASSPGGAEANVLTF. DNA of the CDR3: TGTGCCAGCAGCCCGGGGGGGGCAGAGGCCAACGTCCTGACTTTC.

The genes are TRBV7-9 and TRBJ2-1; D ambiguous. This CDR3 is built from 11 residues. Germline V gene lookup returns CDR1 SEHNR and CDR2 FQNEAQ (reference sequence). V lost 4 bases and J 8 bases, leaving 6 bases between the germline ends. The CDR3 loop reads CASSYQDEQFF. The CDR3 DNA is TGTGCCAGCAGCTATCAGGATGAGCAGTTCTTC.

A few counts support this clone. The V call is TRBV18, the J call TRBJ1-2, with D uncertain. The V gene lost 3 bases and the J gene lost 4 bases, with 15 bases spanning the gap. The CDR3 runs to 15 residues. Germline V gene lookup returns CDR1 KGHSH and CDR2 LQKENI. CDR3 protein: CASSPAGVVGYGYTF. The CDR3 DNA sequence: TGTGCCAGCTCACCCGCGGGAGTGGTAGGCTATGGCTACACCTTC. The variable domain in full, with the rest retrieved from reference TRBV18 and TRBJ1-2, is NAGVMQNPRHLVRRRGQEARLRCSPMKGHSHVYWYRQLPEEGLKFMVYLQKENIIDESGMPKERFSAEFPKEGPSILRIQQVVRGDSAAYFCASSPAGVVGYGYTFGSGTRLTVV.

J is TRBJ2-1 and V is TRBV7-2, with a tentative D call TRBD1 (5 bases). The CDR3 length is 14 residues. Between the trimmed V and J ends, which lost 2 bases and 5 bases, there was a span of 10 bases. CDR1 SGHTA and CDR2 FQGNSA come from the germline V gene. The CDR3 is CASSLWQGNNEQFF. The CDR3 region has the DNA TGTGCCAGCAGCTTATGGCAGGGAAACAATGAGCAGTTCTTC.

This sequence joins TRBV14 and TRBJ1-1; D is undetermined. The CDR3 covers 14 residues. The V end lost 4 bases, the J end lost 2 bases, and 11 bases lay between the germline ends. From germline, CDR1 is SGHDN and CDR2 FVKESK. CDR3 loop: CASSPELLNTEAFF. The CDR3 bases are TGTGCCAGCAGCCCAGAGTTATTAAACACTGAAGCTTTCTTT.

CDR3 DNA sequence: TGTGCCAGCAGCCCCAGGGGTGGACTCGGAAACACCATATATTTT. This encodes CASSPRGGLGNTIYF. The genes are TRBV7-6 and TRBJ1-3; a weak D match, TRBD1 (6 bases). Trimming left V 5 bases short and J 4 bases short, with 15 bases between. Germline values: CDR1 SGHVS, CDR2 FNYEAQ. This CDR3 is built from 15 residues.

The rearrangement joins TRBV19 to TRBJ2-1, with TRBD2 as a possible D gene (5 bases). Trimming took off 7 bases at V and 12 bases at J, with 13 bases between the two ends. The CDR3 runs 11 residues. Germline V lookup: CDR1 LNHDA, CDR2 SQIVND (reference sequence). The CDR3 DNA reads TGTGCCAGTAATGAGGGATCTCGGCAGTTCTTC. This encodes CASNEGSRQFF.

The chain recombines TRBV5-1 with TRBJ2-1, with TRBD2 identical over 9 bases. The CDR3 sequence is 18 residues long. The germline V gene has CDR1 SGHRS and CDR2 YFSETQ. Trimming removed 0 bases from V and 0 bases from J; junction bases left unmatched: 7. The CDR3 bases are TGCGCCAGCAGCTTGGTTGCTAGCGGGATAAACTCCTACAATGAGCAGTTCTTC. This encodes CASSLVASGINSYNEQFF.

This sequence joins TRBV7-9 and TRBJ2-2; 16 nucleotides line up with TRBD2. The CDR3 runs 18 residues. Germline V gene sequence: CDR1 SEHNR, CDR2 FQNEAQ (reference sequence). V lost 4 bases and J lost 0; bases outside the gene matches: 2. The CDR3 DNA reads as TGTGCCAGCAGCTCCGGGACTAGCGGGAGGGCGAACACCGGGGAGCTGTTTTTT. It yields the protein CASSSGTSGRANTGELFF.

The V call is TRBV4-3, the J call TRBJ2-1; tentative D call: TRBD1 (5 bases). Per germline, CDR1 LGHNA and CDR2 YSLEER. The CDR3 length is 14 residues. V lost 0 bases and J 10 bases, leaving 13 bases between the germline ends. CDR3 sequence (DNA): TGCGCCAGCAGCCAAGATGGACATATCGGCGAGCAGTTCTTC. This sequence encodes CASSQDGHIGEQFF.

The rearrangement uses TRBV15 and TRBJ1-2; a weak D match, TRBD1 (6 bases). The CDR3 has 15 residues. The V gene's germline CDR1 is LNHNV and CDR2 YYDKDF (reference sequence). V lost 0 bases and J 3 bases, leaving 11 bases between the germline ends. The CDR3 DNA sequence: TGTGCCACCAGCAGAGACATCTCAGGGGACTATGGCTACACCTTC. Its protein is CATSRDISGDYGYTF.